This T cell receptor beta chain originates from a study of shared clonotypes between healthy human individuals. For the study at large: Three plates each covered CD4 naive and memory; CD8 naive two, CD8 memory one.

The assay was immunoSEQ multiplex PCR, and TCRdb's table has in-frame clones only and misses some. The repertoire holds 2 million to 3 million clones, with 80% to 95% as singletons. Germline-derived CDR1 and CDR2 are MNHEY and SMNVEV (reference sequence). After removal of 6 bases from V and 5 bases from J, the junction contained 5 bases not matched to a gene. CDR3 length: 15 amino acids. This receptor was taken from a man younger than 35 in good health. Some clones in this sample may be carry-over from other donors' samples. This chain connects TRBV27 to TRBJ2-2; 11 bases match TRBD1. Sequencing was carried out using naive CD4+ T cells from PBMCs. Subset indicated: CD45RA+ positively selected. CDR3 loop: CASRMDRGLTGELFF. CDR3 in DNA: TGTGCCAGCAGAATGGACAGGGGGCTGACCGGGGAGCTGTTTTTT.